These 21 T cell receptor beta chains were sequenced from one sample in a study of blood T cell repertoires in COVID-19. Repertoires were generated with immunoSEQ multiplex PCR, while TCRdb's copy carries only in-frame clones and drops some. The data hold nearly 60,000 clones, with nearly 90% observed a single time. The sample comprised peripheral blood. The receptors were sampled from a man aged 55 to 70 with active COVID-19.

This rearrangement joins TRBV12-2 to TRBJ2-7; no check of the table's D call, TRBD1, against the DNA was made. TRBV12-2 is marked as a pseudogene. CDR3 length: 17 amino acids. The CDR3 DNA sequence: TGTGCAAGTCGCTTTCATATAAAACAGGGCACCATCTACGAGCAGTACTTC. It yields the protein CASRFHIKQGTIYEQYF.

V gene TRBV5-1 combines with J gene TRBJ2-3; 7 positions agree with TRBD1. This CDR3 region has 14 residues. The germline V gene has CDR1 SGHRS and CDR2 YFSETQ. Trimming cost V 4 bases and J 4 bases; bases outside gene matches: 6. CDR3 in DNA: TGCGCCAGCAGCCCCGCCACAGGGGCAGATACGCAGTATTTT. Its translation is CASSPATGADTQYF.

This chain connects TRBV10-1 to TRBJ2-7; possible D gene TRBD1, 6 bases. The germline V gene encodes CDR1 WNHNN and CDR2 SYGVQD (reference sequence). Trimming left V 6 bases short and J 0 bases short, with 15 bases between. The CDR3 spans 15 residues. The CDR3 loop is CASSELLTGSYEQYF. The CDR3 DNA follows: TGCGCCAGCAGCGAGCTTCTGACAGGCTCCTACGAGCAGTACTTC.

This clone was observed a few times. This chain links TRBV5-1 with TRBJ1-2; D is perhaps TRBD1 (5 bases). The CDR3 totals 14 residues. Between the trimmed V and J ends, which lost 3 bases and 3 bases, there was a span of 12 bases. From germline, CDR1 is SGHRS and CDR2 YFSETQ. CDR3 in amino acids: CASSSGLSDYGYTF. In DNA form, the CDR3 reads TGCGCCAGCAGCTCGGGACTATCGGACTATGGCTACACCTTC.

This clone was seen only a few times. The sample holds other DNA sequences that translate to the same CDR3. The chain is built from TRBV6-6 and TRBJ1-1; D gene unclear. The V end lost 0 bases, the J end lost 2 bases, and 7 bases lay between the germline ends. The CDR3 extends over 14 amino acids. Per germline, CDR1 MNHNY and CDR2 SVGAGI (reference sequence). CDR3 region: CASSYSEGNTEAFF. The CDR3 DNA is TGTGCCAGCAGTTACTCGGAGGGCAACACTGAAGCTTTCTTT.

The V and J genes are TRBV6-2 or TRBV6-3 and TRBJ2-3; 8 positions agree with TRBD2. V was pared by 2 bases and J by 3 bases, with 7 bases of the junction left unmatched. Germline lookup yields CDR1 MNHEY and CDR2 SVGEGT. The CDR3 totals 16 residues. CDR3 bases: TGTGCCAGCAGTTACCCGTTCCCGGGAGGGACAGATACGCAGTATTTT. Translation: CASSYPFPGGTDTQYF.

V usage is TRBV7-9 and J usage is TRBJ1-4; 10 bases align to TRBD1. From germline, CDR1 is SEHNR and CDR2 FQNEAQ (reference sequence). CDR3 length equals 15 residues. V gave up 5 bases and J gave up 7 bases; unmatched junction bases: 7. This chain's CDR3 is CASSQRQGAGEKLFF. DNA for the CDR3: TGTGCCAGCAGCCAACGACAGGGGGCGGGTGAAAAACTGTTTTTT.

The V gene is TRBV19, the J gene TRBJ2-7; D remains unclear. The V and J ends lost 5 bases and 0 bases respectively, with 8 bases between them. This CDR3 is built from 13 residues. Germline V gene lookup returns CDR1 LNHDA and CDR2 SQIVND (reference sequence). CDR3 sequence: CASSASSSYEQYF. The CDR3 DNA follows: TGTGCCAGTAGTGCGTCTAGCTCCTACGAGCAGTACTTC.

The genes are TRBV10-3 and TRBJ2-3; 12 nucleotides match TRBD2. The V gene's germline CDR1 is ENHRY and CDR2 SYGVKD. The CDR3 consists of 15 residues. J was trimmed by 2 bases and V by 8 bases; bases with no gene match: 5. The CDR3 protein is CAIQLAGGPTDTQYF. For the CDR3, the DNA is TGTGCCATCCAACTAGCGGGGGGACCCACAGATACGCAGTATTTT.

This chain uses TRBV28 with TRBJ2-7, with 7 positions matching TRBD1. Germline assignment: CDR1 MDHEN and CDR2 SYDVKM. Trimming removed 5 bases from V and 0 bases from J; junction bases left unmatched: 7. This CDR3 is 15 amino acids long. CDR3 bases: TGTGCCAGCAGTGTCCCGGGACAGCGCTCCTACGAGCAGTACTTC. It translates to CASSVPGQRSYEQYF.

This sequence joins TRBV6-4 and TRBJ2-1; a weak D match, TRBD2 (5 bases). V lost 0 bases and J 9 bases, leaving 15 bases between the germline ends. CDR3 length: 15 amino acids. CDR1 and CDR2 from the germline V gene are MRHNA and SNTAGT. The CDR3 coding sequence is TGTGCCAGCAGTGACTCTACAGACCGACTAAGTGAGCAGTTCTTC. Amino acids: CASSDSTDRLSEQFF.

V and J are TRBV24-1 and TRBJ2-2, with 11 bases matching TRBD2. The CDR3 runs to 21 residues. Unmatched junction bases numbered 21, after V lost 5 bases and J lost 5 bases. CDR1 and CDR2 from the germline V gene are KGHDR and SFDVKD. CDR3 region: CATSAGQGISGRAVKTGELFF. Written as DNA, the CDR3 is TGTGCCACCAGTGCTGGACAGGGAATTAGCGGGAGGGCCGTGAAGACCGGGGAGCTGTTTTTT.

The chain carries TRBV24-1 and TRBJ2-7, with D tentatively TRBD1 (6 bases). The length of the CDR3 is 16 residues. Per germline, CDR1 KGHDR and CDR2 SFDVKD. Deletions cut 5 bases from V and 8 bases from J, with 24 bases between. CDR3 nucleotides: TGTGCCACCAGTGTAAACCCCATGGATGACAGGAGCAAGCAGTACTTC. This translates into CATSVNPMDDRSKQYF.

The chain carries TRBV5-1 and TRBJ1-4; TRBD1 agrees at 11 bases. Per the germline V gene, CDR1 is SGHRS and CDR2 is YFSETQ. Trimming took 4 bases from V and 7 from J; bases not matched to a gene: 6. The CDR3 consists of 15 residues. Here the CDR3 reads CASSTAGTGGEKLFF. The CDR3 nucleotides are TGCGCCAGCAGCACAGCCGGGACAGGGGGTGAAAAACTGTTTTTT.

The chain has TRBV5-1 and TRBJ1-1; a possible D gene is TRBD1 (5 bases). The germline V and J ends were trimmed by 0 bases and 1 base, with 10 bases remaining between them. This CDR3 region has 15 residues. The germline V gene encodes CDR1 SGHRS and CDR2 YFSETQ. CDR3 DNA: TGCGCCAGCAGCTTGGGTCTGGGGGGGAACACTGAAGCTTTCTTT. As protein: CASSLGLGGNTEAFF.

The chain employs TRBV14 and TRBJ1-2; the D gene is possibly TRBD1 (5 bases). Trimming left V 4 bases short and J 0 bases short, with 12 bases between. CDR3 size: 15 residues. In germline, CDR1 is SGHDN, CDR2 FVKESK. The CDR3 DNA follows: TGTGCCAGCAGCCCAGACAGAGCGACTAACTATGGCTACACCTTC. Its protein is CASSPDRATNYGYTF.

This rearrangement joins TRBV10-3 to TRBJ1-5; D is possibly TRBD1 (6 bases). Germline lookup yields CDR1 ENHRY and CDR2 SYGVKD. V dropped 3 bases and J dropped 7 bases, with 16 bases sitting between them. This CDR3 spans 15 amino acids. CDR3 bases: TGTGCCATCAGTGATTTGGCAGGGGATCACCAGCCCCAGCATTTT. Amino acid sequence: CAISDLAGDHQPQHF.

The CDR3 spells CASSEAGGNQPQHF. CDR3 DNA sequence: TGTGCCAGCAGTGAGGCAGGGGGTAATCAGCCCCAGCATTTT. The chain is built from TRBV2 and TRBJ1-5, with TRBD1 matching 7 bases. The V gene's germline CDR1 is SNHLY and CDR2 FYNNEI. This CDR3 region has 14 residues. J gave up 4 bases and V 3 bases, and 3 bases lay outside the gene matches.

The chain carries TRBV10-1 and TRBJ2-1, with a tentative D call TRBD2 (5 bases). Trimming stripped 5 bases from V and 5 bases from J, with 10 bases between. Germline CDR1 reads WNHNN; CDR2 reads SYGVQD (reference sequence). The CDR3 loop spans 13 amino acids. The CDR3 sequence: CASSLGVHNEQFF. In nucleotides, the CDR3 is TGCGCCAGCAGTCTCGGGGTCCACAATGAGCAGTTCTTC.

The chain carries TRBV5-1 and TRBJ1-4; 12 positions match TRBD1. The CDR3 has 17 residues. V dropped 0 bases and J dropped 8; count of bases not matched to a gene: 8. Per the germline V gene, CDR1 is SGHRS and CDR2 is YFSETQ. DNA of the CDR3: TGCGCCAGCAGCTTGGTTAAAAAGGGACAGGGGGCGGAAAAACTGTTTTTT. As protein: CASSLVKKGQGAEKLFF.

The chain combines TRBV6-5 with TRBJ2-5, with D uncertain. This CDR3 has 10 amino acids. CDR1 is MNHEY, CDR2 SVGAGI, per germline. V was cut by 7 bases and J by 4 bases, with 4 bases left in between. The CDR3 region is CASTSETQYF. CDR3 DNA sequence: TGTGCCAGCACTTCAGAGACCCAGTACTTC.